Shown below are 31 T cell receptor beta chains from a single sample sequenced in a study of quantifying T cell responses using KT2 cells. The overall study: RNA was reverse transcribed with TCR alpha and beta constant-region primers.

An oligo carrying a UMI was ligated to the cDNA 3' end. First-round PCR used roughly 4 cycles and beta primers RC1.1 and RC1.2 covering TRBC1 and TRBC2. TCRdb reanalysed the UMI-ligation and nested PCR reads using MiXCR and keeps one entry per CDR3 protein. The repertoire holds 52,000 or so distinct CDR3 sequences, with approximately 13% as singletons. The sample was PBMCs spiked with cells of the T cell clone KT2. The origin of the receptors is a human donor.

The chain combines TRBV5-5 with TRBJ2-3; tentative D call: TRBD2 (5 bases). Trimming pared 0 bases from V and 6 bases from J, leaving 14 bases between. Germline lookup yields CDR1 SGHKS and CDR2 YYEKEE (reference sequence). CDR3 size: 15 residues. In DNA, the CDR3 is TGTGCCAGCAGCTTGGGGGCGGGCGGACGGGATACGCAGTATTTT. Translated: CASSLGAGGRDTQYF.

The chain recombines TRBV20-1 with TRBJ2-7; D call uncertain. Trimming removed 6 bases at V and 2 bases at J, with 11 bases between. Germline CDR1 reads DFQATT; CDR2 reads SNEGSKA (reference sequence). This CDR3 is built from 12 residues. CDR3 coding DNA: TGCAGTGCGGAAACCGGCCCCTACGAGCAGTACTTC. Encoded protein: CSAETGPYEQYF.

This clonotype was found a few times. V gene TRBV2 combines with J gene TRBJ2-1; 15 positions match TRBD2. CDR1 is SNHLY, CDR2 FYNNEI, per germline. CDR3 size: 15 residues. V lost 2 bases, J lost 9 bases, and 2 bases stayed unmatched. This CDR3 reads CASSESGLAGGEQFF. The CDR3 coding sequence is TGTGCCAGCAGTGAATCGGGACTAGCGGGGGGTGAGCAGTTCTTC.

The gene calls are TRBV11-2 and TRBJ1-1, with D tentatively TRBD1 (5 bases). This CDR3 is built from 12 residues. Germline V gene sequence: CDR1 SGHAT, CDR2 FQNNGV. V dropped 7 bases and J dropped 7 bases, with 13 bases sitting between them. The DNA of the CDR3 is TGTGCCAGCATCAATGGGGCTGGTGAAGCTTTCTTT. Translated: CASINGAGEAFF.

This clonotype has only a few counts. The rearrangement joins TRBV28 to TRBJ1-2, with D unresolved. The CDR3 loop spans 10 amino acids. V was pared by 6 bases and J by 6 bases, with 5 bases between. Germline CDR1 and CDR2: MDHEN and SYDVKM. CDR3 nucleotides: TGTGCCAGCAGCTACGATGGCTACACCTTC. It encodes CASSYDGYTF.

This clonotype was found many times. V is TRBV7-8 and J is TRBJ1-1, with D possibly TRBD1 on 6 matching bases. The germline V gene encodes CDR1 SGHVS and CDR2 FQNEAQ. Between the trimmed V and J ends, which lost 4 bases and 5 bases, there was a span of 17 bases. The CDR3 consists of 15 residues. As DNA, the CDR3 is TGTGCCAGCAGCTCCGGACAGAACTCGGGGACTGAAGCTTTCTTT. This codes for CASSSGQNSGTEAFF.

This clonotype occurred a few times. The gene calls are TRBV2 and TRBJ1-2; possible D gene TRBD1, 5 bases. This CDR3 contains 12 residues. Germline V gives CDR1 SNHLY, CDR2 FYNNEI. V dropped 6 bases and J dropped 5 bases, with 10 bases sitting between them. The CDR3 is CASSPGLYGYTF. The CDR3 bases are TGTGCCAGCAGCCCGGGACTGTATGGCTACACCTTC.

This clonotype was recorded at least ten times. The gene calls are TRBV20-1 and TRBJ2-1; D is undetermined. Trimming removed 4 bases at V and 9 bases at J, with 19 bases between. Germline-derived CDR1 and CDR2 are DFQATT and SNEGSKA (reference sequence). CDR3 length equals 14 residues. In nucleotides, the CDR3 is TGCAGTGCTAAATATCTCTCCAGAGACGGTGAGCAGTTCTTC. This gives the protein CSAKYLSRDGEQFF.

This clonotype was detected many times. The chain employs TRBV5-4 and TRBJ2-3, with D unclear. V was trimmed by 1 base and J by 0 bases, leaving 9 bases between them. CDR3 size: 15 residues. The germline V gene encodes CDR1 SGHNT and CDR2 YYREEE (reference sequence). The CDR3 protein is CASSLIATSTDTQYF. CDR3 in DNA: TGTGCCAGCAGCTTGATCGCCACTAGCACAGATACGCAGTATTTT.

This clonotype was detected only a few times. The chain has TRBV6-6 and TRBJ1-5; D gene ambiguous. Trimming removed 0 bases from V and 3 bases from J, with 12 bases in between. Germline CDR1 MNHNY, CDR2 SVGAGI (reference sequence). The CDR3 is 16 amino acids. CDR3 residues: CASSYSIRATNQPQHF. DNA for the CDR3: TGTGCCAGCAGTTACTCGATTCGCGCTACCAATCAGCCCCAGCATTTT.

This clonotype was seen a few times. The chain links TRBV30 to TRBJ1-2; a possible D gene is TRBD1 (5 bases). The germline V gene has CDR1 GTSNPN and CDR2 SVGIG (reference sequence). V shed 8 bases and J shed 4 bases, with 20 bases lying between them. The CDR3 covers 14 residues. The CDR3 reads CAGPTRGLGYGYTF. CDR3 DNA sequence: TGTGCCGGGCCGACCCGGGGCCTAGGCTATGGCTACACCTTC.

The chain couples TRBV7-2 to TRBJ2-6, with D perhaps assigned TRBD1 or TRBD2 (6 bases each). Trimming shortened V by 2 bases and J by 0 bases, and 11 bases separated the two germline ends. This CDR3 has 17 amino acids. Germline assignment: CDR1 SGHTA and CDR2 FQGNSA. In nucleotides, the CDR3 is TGTGCCAGCAGCTTAAGAGGGGGAGGCTCTGGGGCCAACGTCCTGACTTTC. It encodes CASSLRGGGSGANVLTF.

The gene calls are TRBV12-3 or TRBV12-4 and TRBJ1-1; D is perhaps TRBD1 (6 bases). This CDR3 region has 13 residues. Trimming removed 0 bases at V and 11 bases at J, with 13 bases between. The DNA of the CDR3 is TGTGCCAGCAGTTTAGCCCCAGGGACAAGTGCTTTCTTT. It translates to CASSLAPGTSAFF.

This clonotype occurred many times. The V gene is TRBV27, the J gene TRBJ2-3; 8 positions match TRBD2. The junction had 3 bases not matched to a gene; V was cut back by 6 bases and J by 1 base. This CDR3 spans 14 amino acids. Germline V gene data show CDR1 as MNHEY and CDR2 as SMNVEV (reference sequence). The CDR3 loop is CASRTTSGTDTQYF. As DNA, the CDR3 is TGTGCCAGCAGGACGACTAGCGGCACAGATACGCAGTATTTT.

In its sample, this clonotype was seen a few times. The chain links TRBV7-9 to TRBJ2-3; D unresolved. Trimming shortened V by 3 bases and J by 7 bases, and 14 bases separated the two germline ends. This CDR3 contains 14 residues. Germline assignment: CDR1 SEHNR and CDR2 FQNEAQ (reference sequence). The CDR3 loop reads CASSLVQLPNTQYF. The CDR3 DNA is TGTGCCAGCAGCTTGGTACAGCTGCCAAATACGCAGTATTTT.

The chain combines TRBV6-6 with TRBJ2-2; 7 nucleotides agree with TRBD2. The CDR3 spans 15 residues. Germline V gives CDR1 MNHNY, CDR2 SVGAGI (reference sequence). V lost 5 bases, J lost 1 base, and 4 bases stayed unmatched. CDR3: CASSGAGMNTGELFF. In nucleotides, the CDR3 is TGTGCCAGCAGTGGAGCGGGAATGAACACCGGGGAGCTGTTTTTT.

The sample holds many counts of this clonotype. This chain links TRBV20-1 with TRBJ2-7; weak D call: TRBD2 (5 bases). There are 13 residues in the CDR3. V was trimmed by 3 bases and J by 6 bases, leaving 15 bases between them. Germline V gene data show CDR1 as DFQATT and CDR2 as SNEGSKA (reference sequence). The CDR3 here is CSARLTRAREQYF. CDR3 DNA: TGCAGTGCTAGGTTGACGAGGGCACGCGAGCAGTACTTC.

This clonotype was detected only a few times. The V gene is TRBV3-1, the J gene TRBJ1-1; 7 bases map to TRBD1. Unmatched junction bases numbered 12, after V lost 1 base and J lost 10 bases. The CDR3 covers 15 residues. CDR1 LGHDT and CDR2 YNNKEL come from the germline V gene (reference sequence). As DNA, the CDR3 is TGTGCCAGCAGCCAAGTAGAGACAGGGAGGAGAGGAGCTTTCTTT. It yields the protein CASSQVETGRRGAFF.

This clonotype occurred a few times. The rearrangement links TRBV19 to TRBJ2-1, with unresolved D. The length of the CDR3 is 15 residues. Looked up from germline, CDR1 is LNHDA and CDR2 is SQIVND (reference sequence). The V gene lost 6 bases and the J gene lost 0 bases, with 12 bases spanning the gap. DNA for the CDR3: TGTGCCAGTAGGTCGTGGCAGAGCTCCTACAATGAGCAGTTCTTC. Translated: CASRSWQSSYNEQFF.

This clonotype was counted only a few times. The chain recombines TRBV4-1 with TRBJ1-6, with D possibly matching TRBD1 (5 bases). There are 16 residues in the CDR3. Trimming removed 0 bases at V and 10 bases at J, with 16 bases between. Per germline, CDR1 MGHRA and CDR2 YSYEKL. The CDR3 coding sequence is TGCGCCAGCAGCCAAGAGCGGAGGCAGGGAAGATCACCCCTCCACTTT. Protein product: CASSQERRQGRSPLHF.

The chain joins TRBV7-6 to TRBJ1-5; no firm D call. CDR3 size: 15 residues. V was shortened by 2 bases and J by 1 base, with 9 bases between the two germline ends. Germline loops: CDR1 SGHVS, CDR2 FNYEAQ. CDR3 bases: TGTGCCAGCAGCTTATCTCACGGAAGCAATCAGCCCCAGCATTTT. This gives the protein CASSLSHGSNQPQHF. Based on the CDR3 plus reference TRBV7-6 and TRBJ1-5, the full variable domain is GAGVSQSPRYKVTKRGQDVALRCDPISGHVSLYWYRQALGQGPEFLTYFNYEAQQDKSGLPNDRFSAERPEGSISTLTIQRTEQRDSAMYRCASSLSHGSNQPQHFGDGTRLSIL.

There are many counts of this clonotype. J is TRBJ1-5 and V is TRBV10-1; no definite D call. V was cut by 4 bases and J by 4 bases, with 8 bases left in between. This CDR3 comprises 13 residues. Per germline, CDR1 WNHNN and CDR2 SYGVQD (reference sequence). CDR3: CASSASGNQPQHF. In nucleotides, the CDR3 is TGCGCCAGCAGTGCGTCGGGAAATCAGCCCCAGCATTTT.

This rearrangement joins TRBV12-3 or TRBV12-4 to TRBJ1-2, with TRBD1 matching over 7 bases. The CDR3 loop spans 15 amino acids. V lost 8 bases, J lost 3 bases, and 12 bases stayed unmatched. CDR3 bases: TGTGCCAGCGGTAGGCGCGGACAGGAACACTATGGCTACACCTTC. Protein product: CASGRRGQEHYGYTF.

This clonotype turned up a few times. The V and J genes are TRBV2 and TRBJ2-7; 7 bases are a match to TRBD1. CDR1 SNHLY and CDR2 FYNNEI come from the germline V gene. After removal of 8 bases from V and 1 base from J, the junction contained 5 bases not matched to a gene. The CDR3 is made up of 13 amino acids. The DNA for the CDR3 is TGTGCCAGCTCTGAGGACAGGTCCTACGAGCAGTACTTC. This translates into CASSEDRSYEQYF.

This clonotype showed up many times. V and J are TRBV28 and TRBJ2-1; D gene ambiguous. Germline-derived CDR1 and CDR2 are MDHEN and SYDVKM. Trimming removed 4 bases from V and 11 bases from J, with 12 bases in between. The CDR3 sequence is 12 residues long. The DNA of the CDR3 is TGTGCCAGCAGTTCCGAAACCGGTAAGCAGTTCTTC. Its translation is CASSSETGKQFF.

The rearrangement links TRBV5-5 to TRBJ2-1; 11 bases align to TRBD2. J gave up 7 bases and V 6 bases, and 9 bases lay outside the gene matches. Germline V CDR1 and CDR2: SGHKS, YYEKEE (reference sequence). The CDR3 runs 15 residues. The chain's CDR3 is CASNPSGGLTNEQFF. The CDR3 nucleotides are TGTGCCAGCAACCCTAGCGGGGGGCTAACAAATGAGCAGTTCTTC.

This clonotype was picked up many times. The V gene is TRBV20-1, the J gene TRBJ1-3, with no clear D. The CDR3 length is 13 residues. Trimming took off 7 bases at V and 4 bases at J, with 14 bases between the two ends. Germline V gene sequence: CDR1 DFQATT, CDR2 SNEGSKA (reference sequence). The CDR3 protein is CSVPIHPGNTIYF. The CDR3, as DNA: TGCAGTGTTCCCATCCACCCCGGAAACACCATATATTTT.

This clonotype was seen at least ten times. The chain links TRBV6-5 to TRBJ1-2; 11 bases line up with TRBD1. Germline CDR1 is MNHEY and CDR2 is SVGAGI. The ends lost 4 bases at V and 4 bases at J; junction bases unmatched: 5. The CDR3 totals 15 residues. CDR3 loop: CASSSGQGASYGYTF. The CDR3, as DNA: TGTGCCAGCAGTTCAGGACAGGGGGCGAGCTATGGCTACACCTTC.

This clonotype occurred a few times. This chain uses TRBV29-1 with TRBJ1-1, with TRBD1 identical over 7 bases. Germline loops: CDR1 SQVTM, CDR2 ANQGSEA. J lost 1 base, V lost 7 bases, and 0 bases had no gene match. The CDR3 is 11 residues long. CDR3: CSGDRNTEAFF. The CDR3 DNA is TGCAGCGGGGACAGGAACACTGAAGCTTTCTTT.

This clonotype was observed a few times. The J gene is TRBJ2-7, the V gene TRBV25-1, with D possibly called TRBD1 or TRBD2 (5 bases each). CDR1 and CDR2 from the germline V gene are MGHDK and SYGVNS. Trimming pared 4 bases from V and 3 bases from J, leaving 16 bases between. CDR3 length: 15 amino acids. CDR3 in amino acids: CASSVSGRNNYEQYF. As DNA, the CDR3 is TGTGCCAGCAGTGTATCGGGACGGAATAACTACGAGCAGTACTTC.

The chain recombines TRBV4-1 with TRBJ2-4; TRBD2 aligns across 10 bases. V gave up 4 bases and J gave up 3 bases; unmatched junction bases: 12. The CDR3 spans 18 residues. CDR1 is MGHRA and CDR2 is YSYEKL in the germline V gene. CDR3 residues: CASSPTRLAGQIKNIQYF. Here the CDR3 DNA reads TGCGCCAGCAGCCCGACAAGACTAGCGGGCCAGATCAAAAACATTCAGTACTTC.